The 21 T cell receptor beta chains listed next were all sequenced from one sample in a study of early T cells in non-severe SARS-CoV-2 infection. From the 5' RACE reads, TCRdb called clonotypes with MiXCR, one entry per CDR3 protein. The sample records tens of thousands of distinct CDR3 sequences, approximately 9.1% being singletons. Sequencing input: whole blood. The receptors shown here come from an adult who was a healthcare worker with PCR-confirmed SARS-CoV-2 infection or an uninfected control (not recorded which).

This clonotype appeared once. For the CDR3, the DNA is TGCAGCGCCGAGTGGGGGGGAGGCAATGAGCAGTTCTTC. Translated, it gives CSAEWGGGNEQFF. V gene TRBV29-1 combines with J gene TRBJ2-1; 7 bases are a match to TRBD2. CDR3 length equals 13 residues. J was trimmed by 6 bases and V by 7 bases; bases with no gene match: 9. CDR1 is SQVTM and CDR2 is ANQGSEA in the germline V gene.

The sample holds a few counts of this clonotype. The CDR3 here is CASSLSILSGNTIYF. CDR3 nucleotide sequence: TGTGCCAGCAGCCTATCCATACTCTCTGGAAACACCATATATTTT. V is TRBV3-1 and J is TRBJ1-3; D unresolved. This CDR3 comprises 15 residues. Between the trimmed V and J ends, which lost 4 bases and 0 bases, there was a span of 10 bases. Germline V lookup: CDR1 LGHDT, CDR2 YNNKEL (reference sequence).

This clonotype has at least ten counts. The chain joins TRBV14 to TRBJ2-7; unclear D gene. This CDR3 has 14 residues. Germline V gives CDR1 SGHDN, CDR2 FVKESK. V lost 4 bases and J 3 bases, leaving 13 bases between the germline ends. The CDR3 here is CASSPAEPIYEQYF. CDR3 in DNA: TGTGCCAGCAGCCCCGCCGAACCAATCTACGAGCAGTACTTC.

This clonotype was recorded many times. V gene TRBV6-2 or TRBV6-3 combines with J gene TRBJ2-5; D perhaps matches TRBD2 (6 bases). The CDR3 is 11 amino acids. The ends were cut back, 7 bases at V and 5 bases at J, with 8 bases in the middle. CDR1 is MNHEY and CDR2 is SVGEGT in the germline V gene. The CDR3, as DNA: TGTGCCAGCACCCGGGGGGAGACCCAGTACTTC. Encoded protein: CASTRGETQYF.

This clonotype has ten or more counts. The chain carries TRBV19 and TRBJ2-5; the D is unclear. The germline V gene encodes CDR1 LNHDA and CDR2 SQIVND (reference sequence). The V end lost 6 bases, the J end lost 4 bases, and 15 bases lay between the germline ends. This CDR3 has 14 residues. The CDR3 loop reads CASRKSSVGETQYF. CDR3 bases: TGTGCCAGTAGAAAAAGCTCGGTGGGAGAGACCCAGTACTTC.

This clonotype appeared many times. The gene calls are TRBV6-1 and TRBJ1-1; D gene unclear. CDR1 and CDR2 from the germline V gene are MNHNS and SASEGT. CDR3 length: 13 amino acids. The V gene lost 6 bases and the J gene lost 2 bases, with 10 bases spanning the gap. The CDR3 nucleotides read TGTGCCAGCAGGGCCAGCGGAAACACTGAAGCTTTCTTT. It translates to CASRASGNTEAFF.

The DNA of the CDR3 is TGTGCCATCAAGAAGGAAGGGACTAGATATCCAGATACGCAGTATTTT. Translated, it gives CAIKKEGTRYPDTQYF. The V call is TRBV10-3, the J call TRBJ2-3, with TRBD2 identical over 8 bases. CDR1 is ENHRY and CDR2 is SYGVKD in the germline V gene. This CDR3 has 16 amino acids. V gave up 7 bases and J gave up 4 bases; unmatched junction bases: 13.

The chain uses TRBV29-1 and TRBJ1-1; D unclear. Germline-derived CDR1 and CDR2 are SQVTM and ANQGSEA. Trimming left V 7 bases short and J 1 base short, with 13 bases between. The CDR3 runs to 13 residues. The CDR3 sequence is CSAARAGNTEAFF. The CDR3, as DNA: TGCAGCGCCGCCCGGGCAGGGAACACTGAAGCTTTCTTT.

The sample holds many counts of this clonotype. The rearrangement uses TRBV5-1 and TRBJ1-6; 7 bases align to TRBD1. CDR1 SGHRS and CDR2 YFSETQ come from the germline V gene. The V and J ends lost 0 bases and 13 bases, in that order; junction bases with no gene match: 13. This CDR3 is built from 16 residues. The CDR3 nucleotides are TGCGCCAGCAGCTTGGTTAACCCGACAGGGAAGGACCCCCTCCACTTT. Translating it yields CASSLVNPTGKDPLHF.

This clonotype was seen a few times. This chain connects TRBV10-3 to TRBJ2-4; weak D call: TRBD1 (5 bases). V dropped 2 bases and J dropped 4 bases, with 9 bases sitting between them. CDR1 is ENHRY, CDR2 SYGVKD, per germline. The CDR3 loop spans 14 amino acids. The CDR3 sequence: CAISEGRVKNIQYF. DNA of the CDR3: TGTGCCATCAGTGAGGGCAGGGTAAAAAACATTCAGTACTTC.

In DNA, the CDR3 is TGTGCCAGTAGTATCCGGACAGGTCGCTCCTACAATGAGCAGTTCTTC. It is translated as CASSIRTGRSYNEQFF. V usage is TRBV19 and J usage is TRBJ2-1, with 7 bases identical to TRBD1. J was trimmed by 0 bases and V by 3 bases; bases with no gene match: 5. Germline assignment: CDR1 LNHDA and CDR2 SQIVND (reference sequence). CDR3 length: 16 amino acids.

Many counts were recorded for this clonotype. The chain has TRBV27 and TRBJ1-1; 9 bases match TRBD1. The germline V gene has CDR1 MNHEY and CDR2 SMNVEV (reference sequence). V shed 2 bases, J shed 4 bases, and the junction held 14 bases outside the gene matches. The CDR3 extends over 18 amino acids. CDR3 DNA sequence: TGTGCCAGCAGTTTAATAGCAGGACAGGGGTTCGCGGGCACTGAAGCTTTCTTT. Its protein is CASSLIAGQGFAGTEAFF.

This clonotype appeared many times. The chain is built from TRBV5-6 and TRBJ2-3, with TRBD1 matching over 9 bases. Germline CDR1 and CDR2: SGHDT and YYEEEE. The length of the CDR3 is 15 residues. Unmatched junction bases numbered 7, after V lost 4 bases and J lost 4 bases. CDR3 in amino acids: CASSPTGGAADTQYF. Written as DNA, the CDR3 is TGTGCCAGCAGCCCGACAGGGGGAGCCGCAGATACGCAGTATTTT. The full variable domain, rest sourced from reference TRBV5-6 and TRBJ2-3, is DAGVTQSPTHLIKTRGQQVTLRCSPKSGHDTVSWYQQALGQGPQFIFQYYEEEERQRGNFPDRFSGHQFPNYSSELNVNALLLGDSALYLCASSPTGGAADTQYFGPGTRLTVL.

Sample share makes this clonotype medium-sized. The V and J genes are TRBV29-1 and TRBJ2-2; D unclear. Looked up from germline, CDR1 is SQVTM and CDR2 is ANQGSEA. Trimming took 7 bases from V and 0 from J, leaving 3 bases between them. The CDR3 sequence is 11 residues long. The CDR3 nucleotides are TGCAGCGCTACGAACACCGGGGAGCTGTTTTTT. Its protein product is CSATNTGELFF.

The V and J genes are TRBV5-6 and TRBJ2-2; 7 nucleotides match TRBD1. Trimming at V came to 3 bases and at J to 2 bases, leaving 4 bases not matched to a gene. Germline V CDR1 and CDR2: SGHDT, YYEEEE. The CDR3 length is 15 residues. The CDR3, as DNA: TGTGCCAGCAGCTCGGGACAGCCAAACACCGGGGAGCTGTTTTTT. This translates into CASSSGQPNTGELFF.

This clonotype came up many times. The CDR3 loop is CASSATSGRQETQYF. The CDR3 DNA sequence: TGTGCCAGTAGTGCGACTAGCGGGCGGCAAGAGACCCAGTACTTC. The V call is TRBV19, the J call TRBJ2-5; 10 bases are shared with TRBD2. Germline trimming cut 5 bases from V and 2 bases from J; bases unmatched to any gene: 5. The CDR3 consists of 15 residues. The germline V gene encodes CDR1 LNHDA and CDR2 SQIVND (reference sequence). Using reference TRBV19 and TRBJ2-5 for the parts outside the CDR3, the full variable domain is DGGITQSPKYLFRKEGQNVTLSCEQNLNHDAMYWYRQDPGQGLRLIYYSQIVNDFQKGDIAEGYSVSREKKESFPLTVTSAQKNPTAFYLCASSATSGRQETQYFGPGTRLLVL.

The chain joins TRBV29-1 to TRBJ2-7; 10 positions match TRBD2. Trimming took 4 bases from V and 7 from J; bases not matched to a gene: 7. Looked up from germline, CDR1 is SQVTM and CDR2 is ANQGSEA. The CDR3 has 13 amino acids. CDR3 amino acids: CSVAGGLAREQYF. In nucleotides, the CDR3 is TGCAGCGTTGCCGGGGGACTAGCGCGAGAGCAGTACTTC.

The rearrangement joins TRBV2 to TRBJ1-1; D is ambiguous. Trimming cost V 5 bases and J 2 bases, with 12 bases left between them. The CDR3 is made up of 14 amino acids. Germline assignment: CDR1 SNHLY and CDR2 FYNNEI. The CDR3 region is CASSRLTTNTEAFF. The CDR3 region has the DNA TGTGCCAGCAGTCGTCTCACCACTAACACTGAAGCTTTCTTT.

This clonotype occurred many times. CDR3 in amino acids: CASSYGTSLAFF. CDR3 nucleotide sequence: TGTGCCAGCAGTTACGGGACGTCTTTAGCTTTCTTT. V is TRBV6-2 or TRBV6-3 and J is TRBJ1-1; D is perhaps TRBD1 (5 bases). Germline V gives CDR1 MNHEY, CDR2 SVGEGT. V was trimmed by 2 bases and J by 10 bases, leaving 11 bases between them. The CDR3 length is 12 residues.

In this sample, this clonotype turned up a few times. The genes are TRBV2 and TRBJ1-1; no reliable D call. The V end was cut by 7 bases, the J end by 6 bases, with 9 bases between. CDR1 is SNHLY and CDR2 is FYNNEI in the germline V gene. This CDR3 contains 11 residues. CDR3 bases: TGTGCCAGCACCGAGAGTCCTGAAGCTTTCTTT. It encodes CASTESPEAFF.

In this sample, this clonotype turned up many times. The chain employs TRBV7-2 and TRBJ1-5, with D possibly matching TRBD1 (6 bases). The CDR3 extends over 15 amino acids. Trimming cost V 5 bases and J 7 bases, with 18 bases left between them. Germline V gene sequence: CDR1 SGHTA, CDR2 FQGNSA. In DNA form, the CDR3 reads TGTGCCAGCAGCCTACAGACAGGCCCTCGGCAGCCCCAGCATTTT. Protein product: CASSLQTGPRQPQHF.